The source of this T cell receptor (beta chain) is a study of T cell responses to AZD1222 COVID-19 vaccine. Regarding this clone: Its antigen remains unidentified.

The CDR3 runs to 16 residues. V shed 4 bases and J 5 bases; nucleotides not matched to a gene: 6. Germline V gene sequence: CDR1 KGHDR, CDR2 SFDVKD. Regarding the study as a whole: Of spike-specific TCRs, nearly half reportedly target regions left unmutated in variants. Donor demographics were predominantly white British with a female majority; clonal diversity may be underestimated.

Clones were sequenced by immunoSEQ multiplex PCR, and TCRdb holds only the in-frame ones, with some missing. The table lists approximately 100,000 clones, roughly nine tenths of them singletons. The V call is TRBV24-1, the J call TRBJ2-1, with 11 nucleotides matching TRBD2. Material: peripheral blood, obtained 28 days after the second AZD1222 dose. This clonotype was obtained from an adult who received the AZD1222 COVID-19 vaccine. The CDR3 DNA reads TGTGCCACCAGTGACCGTAGCGGGAGGGCGGACAATGAGCAGTTCTTC. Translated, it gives CATSDRSGRADNEQFF.